The source of this T cell receptor beta chain is a study of T cells in Graves' hyperthyroidism and ophthalmopathy (dated by TCRdb to about 2019). A note on the overall study: Peripheral blood was collected at initial diagnosis, before any treatment. To identify TCR V-J signatures that set the groups apart, the researchers used a discovery cohort of 100 patients, made up of 43 with Graves' ophthalmopathy and 57 with stable Graves' hyperthyroidism. Whether ophthalmopathy could be predicted prospectively was tested in an independent validation cohort made up of about 20 hyperthyroidism patients plus 17 patients who later progressed to ophthalmopathy. For training and testing, the 80 to 100 patients in the discovery cohort were randomly divided in a 7:3 ratio. The study also compared thyroid tissue and blood T-cell repertoires from several Graves' hyperthyroidism patients. Once sampling was done, hyperthyroidism patients were given methimazole at a starting dose of 30 mg daily, whereas ophthalmopathy patients were given high-dose intravenous methylprednisolone. According to the paper, TCR Vbeta CDR3 sequencing was carried out on 120 to 150 peripheral blood samples, which came from around 43 ophthalmopathy, under 85 hyperthyroidism and roughly 17 progressor patients. What the study reported, not specific to this receptor: Ophthalmopathy was separated from stable hyperthyroidism by a 13 V-J signature model, with roughly 88% sensitivity and roughly 84% specificity obtained in cross-validation and 80%/75% obtained in testing. In validation, the model predicted progression to ophthalmopathy a median of roughly 6.1 months before onset, with approximately 71% sensitivity and roughly 72% specificity. Most expanded thyroid clonotypes (frequency above 0.001) were also detected in blood, a finding suggesting that blood repertoires may reflect thyroid immune responses. No statistical method was used to set the sample size in advance, and investigators knew the group allocation.

This clonotype was observed at least ten times. Its antigen is currently not known. At one end the junction does not follow the germline gene, possibly because of a read error. Stable Graves' hyperthyroidism was defined as no progression to ophthalmopathy during 18 months of follow-up. Hyperthyroidism patients were newly diagnosed, had a disease duration of under 2 months, and were aged 18 to 65 years. Exclusion was applied to patients with uncontrolled infections, other autoimmune diseases, pregnancy or lactation. Diagnoses relied on clinical symptoms, serum thyroxine and TRAb, thyroid ultrasound and orbital computed tomography. Ficoll-Paque density gradient centrifugation was used to isolate PBMCs from around 10 ml of fresh peripheral blood. Total RNA was extracted using Trizol reagent, and RNA quality was assessed on an Agilent 2100 Bioanalyzer. Amplification of TCR beta CDR3 regions was carried out from RNA transcripts. For the first round of RT-PCR on the TCR CDR3, the HTBI primer set was used together with the Qiagen OneStep RT-PCR kit. Libraries were constructed in a second round of multiplex PCR, after which size selection and purification were carried out. Paired-end sequencing of the libraries was performed with 100 bp reads on an Illumina HiSeq2000. The paper's processing steps were these. SOAPnuke was used to process the raw data, with reads discarded if the reads contained adapters or uncalled bases, had a mean Phred below 15, or lacked an exact constant-primer or identifier match. COPE v1.2.5 was used to merge the high-quality paired reads, and each unique nucleotide sequence was defined as a clonotype. MiTCR v1.1 was used to align clonotypes to the IMGT TRBV, TRBD and TRBJ reference segments. Analysis was restricted to V-J combinations with a frequency above 0.0001, which covered roughly 99% of repertoires. The TCS score was defined as the ratio of F50 (clonal expansion) to E x V (chaos), calculated using BLOSUM62-based TCRdist between CDR3 peptides within each V-J. Welch's t-statistics and random forest reduced 450 to 600 V-J features to roughly 13, which were used in a naive Bayes classifier (R e1071). TCRdb reran the public reads through fastp at Q25 and MiXCR, keeping productive beta chains. CDR3 protein duplicates are merged, each entry listing the most common genes and DNA. The V and J calls and clone size are TCRdb's, not the authors'. This sample has 600,000 to 650,000 distinct CDR3 sequences in its table, and about 16% of those were observed once. The ten top clones hold 3.5% to 4% of the sample.

The CDR3 measures 11 amino acids from cysteine to phenylalanine. The only DNA kept is the CDR3, 33 bases in frame from the first base. Specimen: blood. This receptor was taken from a woman in her 30s with Graves' hyperthyroidism. The sequence is built from TRBV12-3 or TRBV12-4 and TRBJ1-1; the central 7 bases match TRBD1. The CDR3 region has the sequence CASSSGQRRVF. The DNA sequence follows: TGTGCCAGCAGTTCGGGACAGAGGCGAGTCTTT.